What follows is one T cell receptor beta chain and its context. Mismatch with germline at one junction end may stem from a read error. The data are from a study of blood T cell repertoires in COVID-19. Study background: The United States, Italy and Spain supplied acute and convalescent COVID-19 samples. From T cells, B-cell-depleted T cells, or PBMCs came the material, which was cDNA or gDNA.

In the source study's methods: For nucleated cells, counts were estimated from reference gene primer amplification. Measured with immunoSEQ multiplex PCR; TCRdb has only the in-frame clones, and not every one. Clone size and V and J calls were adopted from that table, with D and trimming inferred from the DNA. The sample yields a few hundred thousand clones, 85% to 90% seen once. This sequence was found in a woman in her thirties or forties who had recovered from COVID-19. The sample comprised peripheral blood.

The CDR3 DNA sequence: TGTGCCACCAGTATGGGGGCAAATGGCTACACCTTC. Translated, it gives CATSMGANGYTF. The gene calls are TRBV6-2 or TRBV6-3 and TRBJ1-2, with TRBD1 as a possible D gene (6 bases). Germline V CDR1 and CDR2: MNHEY, SVGEGT. The CDR3 is 12 residues long.